The source of this TCR beta chain is a study of OX40 agonist ivuxolimab in advanced cancers. Study-level information: The patients received agonistic anti-OX40 (CD134) antibody ivuxolimab. Patients were infused with ivuxolimab every 2 weeks at 0.01 to 10 mg/kg. Among those treated, three patients had partial responses, one with hepatocellular carcinoma and two with cutaneous melanoma. Points from the study as a whole: Determination of antigen specificity was not performed for the expanded peripheral T cells.

Assay used: immunoSEQ multiplex PCR; TCRdb lists only in-frame clones, some missing. The profile shows approximately 19,000 clones, roughly 88% of them singletons. With regard to this clone: Its specificity is unknown.

From germline, CDR1 is MNHNS and CDR2 SASEGT. This CDR3 spans 13 amino acids. V was pared by 8 bases and J by 9 bases, with 17 bases between. The rearrangement uses TRBV6-1 and TRBJ2-1; weak D call: TRBD2 (6 bases). Here the sequenced sample was CD4+ or CD8+ T cells sorted from blood, taken in a trial of the OX40 agonist ivuxolimab. The source is an adult with an advanced solid tumor such as melanoma, head and neck, liver or kidney cancer. The CDR3 here is CASPRGGGTEQFF. The CDR3 nucleotides read TGTGCCAGCCCGAGGGGAGGCGGGACTGAGCAGTTCTTC.